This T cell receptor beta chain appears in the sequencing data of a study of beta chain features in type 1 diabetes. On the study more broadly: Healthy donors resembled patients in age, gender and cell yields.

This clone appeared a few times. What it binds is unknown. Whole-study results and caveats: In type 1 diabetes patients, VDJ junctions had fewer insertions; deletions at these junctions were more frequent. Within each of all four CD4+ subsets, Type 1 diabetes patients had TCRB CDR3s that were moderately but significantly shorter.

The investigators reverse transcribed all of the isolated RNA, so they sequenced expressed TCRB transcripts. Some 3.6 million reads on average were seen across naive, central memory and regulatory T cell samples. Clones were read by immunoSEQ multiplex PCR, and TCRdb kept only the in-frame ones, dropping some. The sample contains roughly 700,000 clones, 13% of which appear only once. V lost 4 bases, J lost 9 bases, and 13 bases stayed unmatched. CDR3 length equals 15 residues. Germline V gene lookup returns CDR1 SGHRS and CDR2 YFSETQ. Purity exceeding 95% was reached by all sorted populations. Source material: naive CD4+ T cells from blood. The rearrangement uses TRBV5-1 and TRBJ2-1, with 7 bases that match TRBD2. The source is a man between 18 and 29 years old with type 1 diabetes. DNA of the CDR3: TGCGCCAGCAGCCCCGGGGCTAGCGGCACAGTTGAGCAGTTCTTC. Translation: CASSPGASGTVEQFF.